This TCR beta chain was sequenced for a study of breast tumors, draining lymph nodes, adjacent tissues. Many counts were recorded for this clonotype. Its antigen remains unidentified. Breast cancer patients provided tissue from their axillary draining lymph nodes. One entry per CDR3 protein, called by TCRdb with MiXCR from the multiplex PCR reads. This sample yields approximately 150,000 distinct CDR3 sequences, of which less than 35% are seen a single time; approximately 2.3% belongs to the top ten. Whole-study results and caveats: The data were judged consistent with most tumor T cells coming from lymph node and expanding in tumor. Data only fit, rather than demonstrated, lymph node origin of most tumor T cells.

Source material: axillary lymph node tissue. This TCR was sampled from a female donor with breast cancer. Some clones in this sample may be carry-over from other donors' samples.

CDR3 nucleotides: TGTGCCAGTAGAGGACCTGGTGGTGGAAACACCATATATTTT. Protein sequence: CASRGPGGGNTIYF. The gene calls are TRBV19 and TRBJ1-3; D unclear. With 6 bases removed from V and 3 bases from J, the gap between germline ends came to 12 bases. The CDR3 sequence is 14 residues long. CDR1 LNHDA and CDR2 SQIVND come from the germline V gene (reference sequence).